The sequence of this T cell receptor beta chain was determined in a study of blood T cell repertoires in COVID-19. Produced via immunoSEQ multiplex PCR; TCRdb's table is partial and in-frame only. The data show around 300,000 clones, roughly nine tenths seen once. This clone occurred a few times. This CDR3 contains 15 residues. Germline CDR1 and CDR2: SGHTS and YDEGEE. J gave up 7 bases and V 4 bases, and 5 bases lay outside the gene matches. This rearrangement joins TRBV5-8 to TRBJ1-6, with TRBD1 matching over 10 bases. The sample taken for sequencing was PBMCs or T cells enriched from blood (not recorded which). The source is a woman younger than 35 who had recovered from COVID-19. The CDR3 region has the DNA TGTGCCAGCAGCCCCCGACAGGGGGCGAATTCACCCCTCCACTTT. This sequence encodes CASSPRQGANSPLHF.